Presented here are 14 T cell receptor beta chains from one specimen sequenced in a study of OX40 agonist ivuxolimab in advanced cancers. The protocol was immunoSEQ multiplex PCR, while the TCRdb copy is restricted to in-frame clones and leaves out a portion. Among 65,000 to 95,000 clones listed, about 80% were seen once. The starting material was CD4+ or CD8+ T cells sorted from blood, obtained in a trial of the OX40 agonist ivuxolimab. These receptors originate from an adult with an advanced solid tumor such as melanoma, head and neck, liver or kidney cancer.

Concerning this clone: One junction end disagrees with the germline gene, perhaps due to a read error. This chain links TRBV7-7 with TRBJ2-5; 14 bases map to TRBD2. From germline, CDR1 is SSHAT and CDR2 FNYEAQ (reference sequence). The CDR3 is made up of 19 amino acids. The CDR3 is CASSLAGLAGGPRQETQYF. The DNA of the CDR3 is TGTGCTAGCAGCTTAGCTGGACTAGCGGGGGGTCCGCGCCAAGAGACCCAGTACTTC.

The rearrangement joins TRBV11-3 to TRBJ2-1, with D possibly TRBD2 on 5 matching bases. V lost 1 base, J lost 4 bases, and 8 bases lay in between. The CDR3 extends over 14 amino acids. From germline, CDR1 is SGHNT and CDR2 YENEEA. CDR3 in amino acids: CASSLGLTYNEQFF. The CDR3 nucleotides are TGTGCCAGCAGCTTAGGACTAACTTACAATGAGCAGTTCTTC.

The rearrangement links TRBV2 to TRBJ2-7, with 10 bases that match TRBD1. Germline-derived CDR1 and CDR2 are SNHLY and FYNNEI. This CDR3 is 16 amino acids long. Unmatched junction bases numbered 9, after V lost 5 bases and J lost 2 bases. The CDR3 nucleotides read TGTGCCAGCAGTAGGGACAGGGGATTGGGACCCTACGAGCAGTACTTC. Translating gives CASSRDRGLGPYEQYF.

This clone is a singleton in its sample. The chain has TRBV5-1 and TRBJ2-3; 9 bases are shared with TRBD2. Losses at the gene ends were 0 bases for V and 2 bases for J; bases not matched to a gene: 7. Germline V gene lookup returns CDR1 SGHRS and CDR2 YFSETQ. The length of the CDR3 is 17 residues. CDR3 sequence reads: CASSLVTSGGLTDTQYF. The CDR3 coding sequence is TGCGCCAGCAGCTTGGTTACCAGCGGGGGGCTCACAGATACGCAGTATTTT.

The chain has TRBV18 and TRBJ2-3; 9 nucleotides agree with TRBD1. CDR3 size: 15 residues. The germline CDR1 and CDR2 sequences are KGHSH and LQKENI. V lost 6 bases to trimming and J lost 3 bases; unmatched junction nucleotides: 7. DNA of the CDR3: TGTGCCAGCTCGCGAGGGGGACAGGGTACAGATACGCAGTATTTT. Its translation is CASSRGGQGTDTQYF. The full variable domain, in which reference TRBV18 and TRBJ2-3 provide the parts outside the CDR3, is NAGVMQNPRHLVRRRGQEARLRCSPMKGHSHVYWYRQLPEEGLKFMVYLQKENIIDESGMPKERFSAEFPKEGPSILRIQQVVRGDSAAYFCASSRGGQGTDTQYFGPGTRLTVL.

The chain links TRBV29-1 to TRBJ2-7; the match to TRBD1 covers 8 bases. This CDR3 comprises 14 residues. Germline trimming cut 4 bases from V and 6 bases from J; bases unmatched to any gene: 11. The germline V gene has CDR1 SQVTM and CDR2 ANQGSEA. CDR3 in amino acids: CSVVSWQGASEQYF. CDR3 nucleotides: TGCAGCGTTGTTAGCTGGCAGGGGGCGAGCGAGCAGTACTTC.

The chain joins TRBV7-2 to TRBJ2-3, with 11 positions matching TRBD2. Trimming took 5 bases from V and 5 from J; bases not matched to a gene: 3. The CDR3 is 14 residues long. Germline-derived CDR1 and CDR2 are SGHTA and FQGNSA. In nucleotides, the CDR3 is TGTGCCAGCAGCAACGGACTAGCGGGAGATACGCAGTATTTT. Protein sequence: CASSNGLAGDTQYF.

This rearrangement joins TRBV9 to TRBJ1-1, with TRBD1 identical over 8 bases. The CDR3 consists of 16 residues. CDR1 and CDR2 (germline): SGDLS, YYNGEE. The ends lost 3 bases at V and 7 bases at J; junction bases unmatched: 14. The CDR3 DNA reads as TGTGCCAGCAGCGAACGAGTTGGACAGGGCTCTGGTGAAGCTTTCTTT. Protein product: CASSERVGQGSGEAFF.

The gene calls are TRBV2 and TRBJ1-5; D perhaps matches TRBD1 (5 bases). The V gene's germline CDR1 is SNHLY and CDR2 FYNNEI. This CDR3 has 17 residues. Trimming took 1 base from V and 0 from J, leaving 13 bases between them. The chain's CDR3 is CASSEERGLYSNQPQHF. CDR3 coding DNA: TGTGCCAGCAGTGAAGAGAGGGGACTTTATAGCAATCAGCCCCAGCATTTT.

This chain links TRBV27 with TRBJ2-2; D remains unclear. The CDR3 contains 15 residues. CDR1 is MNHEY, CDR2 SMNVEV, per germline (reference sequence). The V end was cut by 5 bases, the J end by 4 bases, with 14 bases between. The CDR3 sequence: CASSPRGVATGELFF. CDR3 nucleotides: TGTGCCAGCAGTCCGCGAGGCGTGGCCACCGGGGAGCTGTTTTTT.

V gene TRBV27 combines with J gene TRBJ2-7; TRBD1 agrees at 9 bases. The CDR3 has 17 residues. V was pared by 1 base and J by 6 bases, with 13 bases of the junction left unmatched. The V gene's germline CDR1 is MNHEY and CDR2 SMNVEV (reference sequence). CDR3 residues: CASSLYPPGTGPLEQYF. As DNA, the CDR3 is TGTGCCAGCAGTTTATATCCTCCCGGGACAGGGCCTCTCGAGCAGTACTTC.

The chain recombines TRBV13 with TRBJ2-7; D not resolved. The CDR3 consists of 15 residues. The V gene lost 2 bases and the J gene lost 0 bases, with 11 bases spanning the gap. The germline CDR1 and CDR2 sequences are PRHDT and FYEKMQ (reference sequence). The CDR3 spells CASSLSRPSSYEQYF. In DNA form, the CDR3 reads TGTGCCAGCAGCTTATCCCGACCCAGCTCCTACGAGCAGTACTTC. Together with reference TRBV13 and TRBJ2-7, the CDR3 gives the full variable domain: AAGVIQSPRHLIKEKRETATLKCYPIPRHDTVYWYQQGPGQDPQFLISFYEKMQSDKGSIPDRFSAQQFSDYHSELNMSSLELGDSALYFCASSLSRPSSYEQYFGPGTRLTVT.

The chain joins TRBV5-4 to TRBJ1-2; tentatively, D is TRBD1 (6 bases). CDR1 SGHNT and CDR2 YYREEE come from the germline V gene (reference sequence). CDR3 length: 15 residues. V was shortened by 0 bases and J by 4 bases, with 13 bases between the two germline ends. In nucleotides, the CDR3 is TGTGCCAGCAGCTTGGCGGGGGCGGCTGGCTATGGCTACACCTTC. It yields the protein CASSLAGAAGYGYTF.

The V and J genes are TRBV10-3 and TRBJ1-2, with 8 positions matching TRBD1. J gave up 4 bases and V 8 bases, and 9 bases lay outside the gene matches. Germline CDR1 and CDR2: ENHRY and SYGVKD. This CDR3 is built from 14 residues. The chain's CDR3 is CAIADRGRGYGYTF. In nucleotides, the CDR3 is TGTGCCATCGCCGACAGGGGAAGGGGCTATGGCTACACCTTC.